A selection of T cell receptor beta chains follows, all from one sample in a study of blood T cell repertoires in COVID-19. The method was immunoSEQ multiplex PCR; TCRdb's version includes in-frame clones alone and lacks a portion of them. In the table there are some 40,000 clones, 90% to 95% of which are singletons. Material for sequencing was peripheral blood. These receptors all come from a woman in her 30s in a cohort sampled during active COVID-19. The CDR3 runs from the conserved cysteine through the conserved F or W. The D gene is left open where the match is weak. Where a row states a size, it is once, few, many or the class of an expanded clone; other rows omit it.

CDR3aa,CDR3nt,d_gene,v_gene,j_gene,abundance
CASSLAGSTYEQYF,TGTGCCAGCAGCTTGGCGGGATCCACCTACGAGCAGTACTTC,-,TRBV7-9,TRBJ2-7,-
CASSLNDRSPYGDTQYF,TGTGCCAGCAGCCTAAACGACAGGAGCCCCTACGGGGATACGCAGTATTTT,-,TRBV5-6,TRBJ2-3,-
CASKGMLAGISYNEQFF,TGTGCCAGCAAAGGGATGCTAGCGGGAATTTCCTACAATGAGCAGTTCTTC,TRBD2,TRBV28,TRBJ2-1,-
CSVGQQTTDTQYF,TGCAGCGTTGGACAGCAAACCACAGATACGCAGTATTTT,-,TRBV29-1,TRBJ2-3,-
CASSERREQYF,TGTGCCAGCAGTGAGAGGCGCGAGCAGTACTTC,-,TRBV6-2/TRBV6-3,TRBJ2-7,-
CASRSLERGSTIYF,TGTGCCAGCAGATCACTGGAACGTGGGAGCACCATATATTTT,-,TRBV6-5,TRBJ1-3,-
CASSEYGRTGWNTEAFF,TGTGCCAGCAGTGAATATGGGCGTACAGGGTGGAACACTGAAGCTTTCTTT,-,TRBV25-1,TRBJ1-1,once
CASSQKLGVFDSGANVLTF,TGTGCCAGCAGCCAAAAGTTAGGGGTTTTTGACTCTGGGGCCAACGTCCTGACTTTC,-,TRBV4-2,TRBJ2-6,-
CASSPGTIVEQFF,TGTGCCAGCAGTCCCGGGACTATAGTTGAGCAGTTCTTC,TRBD2,TRBV2,TRBJ2-1,-
CASSHGLGAYEQYF,TGCGCCAGCAGCCACGGTTTAGGGGCTTACGAGCAGTACTTC,-,TRBV4-1,TRBJ2-7,few
CASSLAGAYEQYF,TGTGCCAGCAGCCTAGCGGGAGCCTACGAGCAGTACTTC,TRBD2,TRBV11-2,TRBJ2-7,-
CASSLTQNTEAFF,TGTGCCAGCAGCTTAACACAGAACACTGAAGCTTTCTTT,-,TRBV7-3,TRBJ1-1,-
CASSSGQFNPYGYTF,TGTGCCAGCAGCTCGGGACAGTTTAACCCCTATGGCTACACCTTC,TRBD1,TRBV11-3,TRBJ1-2,-
CASTPGGLAMIRTDTQYF,TGCGCCAGCACCCCAGGGGGACTAGCGATGATTCGCACAGATACGCAGTATTTT,TRBD2,TRBV5-1,TRBJ2-3,-
CASSPWTSGSTGELFF,TGTGCCAGCAGTCCCTGGACTAGCGGGAGCACCGGGGAGCTGTTTTTT,TRBD2,TRBV2,TRBJ2-2,once
CASSLVAGVREKLFF,TGTGCCAGCAGCTTAGTCGCAGGGGTTAGGGAAAAACTGTTTTTT,-,TRBV7-2,TRBJ1-4,-
CATSRLVGTSGTDTQYF,TGTGCCACCAGCAGGTTGGTGGGAACTAGCGGGACAGATACGCAGTATTTT,TRBD2,TRBV15,TRBJ2-3,-
CASSLIRKETQYF,TGTGCCAGCAGTTTAATCAGGAAAGAGACCCAGTACTTC,-,TRBV12-3/TRBV12-4,TRBJ2-5,-
CASSLEGLRDEQYF,TGCGCCAGCAGCTTGGAAGGGCTGCGGGACGAGCAGTACTTC,-,TRBV5-1,TRBJ2-7,-
CASSLSDNEQFF,TGTGCCAGCAGTTTGTCAGATAATGAGCAGTTCTTC,-,TRBV12-3/TRBV12-4,TRBJ2-1,-
CASSLGTAYNSPLHF,TGTGCCAGCAGCTTAGGGACAGCCTATAATTCACCCCTCCACTTT,TRBD1,TRBV5-6,TRBJ1-6,-
CASSVEAGPNNEKLFF,TGTGCCAGCAGCGTAGAAGCGGGCCCCAATAATGAAAAACTGTTTTTT,-,TRBV9,TRBJ1-4,-
CASSLAWGGTQYF,TGTGCCAGCAGCTTGGCCTGGGGAGGCACCCAGTACTTC,-,TRBV5-6,TRBJ2-5,-
CASSRTGWTEAFF,TGTGCCAGCAGTCGGACAGGCTGGACTGAAGCTTTCTTT,TRBD1,TRBV6-5,TRBJ1-1,-
CASSLLRDSHHEQFF,TGTGCCAGCAGCCTCCTCCGGGACAGCCACCATGAGCAGTTCTTC,TRBD1,TRBV16,TRBJ2-1,-
CASSLLGSGQVGDEQYF,TGTGCCAGCAGTTTATTGGGTAGTGGGCAGGTCGGGGACGAGCAGTACTTC,-,TRBV27,TRBJ2-7,-
CASSEGTGVYSNEQFF,TGTGCCAGCAGTGAAGGGACAGGGGTCTATAGCAATGAGCAGTTCTTC,TRBD1,TRBV25-1,TRBJ2-1,-
CASSLCRLAGGRNEQFF,TGCGCCAGCAGTCTATGTCGACTAGCGGGAGGTCGAAATGAGCAGTTCTTC,TRBD2,TRBV10-1,TRBJ2-1,-
CASSLAGGSYTEAFF,TGTGCCAGCAGCTTAGCAGGGGGCTCGTACACTGAAGCTTTCTTT,TRBD1,TRBV7-2,TRBJ1-1,-
CASGQEASGANVLTF,TGTGCCAGTGGACAGGAGGCCTCTGGGGCCAACGTCCTGACTTTC,TRBD1,TRBV19,TRBJ2-6,-
CASSEEGVGTDTQYF,TGTGCCAGCAGTGAGGAGGGAGTGGGGACAGATACGCAGTATTTT,-,TRBV6-1,TRBJ2-3,-